What follows are 19 T cell receptor beta chains derived from one specimen sequenced in a study of T-cell memory formation after mild COVID-19. MiXCR, applied by TCRdb to the 5' RACE reads, yields one record per CDR3 protein. The table includes 250,000 to 350,000 distinct CDR3 sequences, just under 20% detected once. The sequencing sample was made of PBMCs or a T cell subset sorted from them (not recorded which). Receptor source: a man aged 18 to 30 who had mild COVID-19 (a few samples of this study predate the infection). Cell type and time point are not known.

The chain uses TRBV6-5 and TRBJ2-7; TRBD1 aligns across 7 bases. This CDR3 is 16 amino acids long. Per the germline V gene, CDR1 is MNHEY and CDR2 is SVGAGI. V dropped 8 bases and J dropped 2; count of bases not matched to a gene: 15. The CDR3 DNA sequence: TGTGCCAGCTCCCAAATAACGGGACAGCTGACCTACGAGCAGTACTTC. Protein: CASSQITGQLTYEQYF.

V and J are TRBV13 and TRBJ2-7; TRBD1 agrees at 8 bases. Germline values: CDR1 PRHDT, CDR2 FYEKMQ (reference sequence). The CDR3 extends over 14 amino acids. V lost 5 bases, J lost 3 bases, and 6 bases stayed unmatched. Here the CDR3 reads CASSRRGRIYEQYF. CDR3 nucleotide sequence: TGTGCCAGCAGCCGCAGGGGGCGTATCTACGAGCAGTACTTC.

This clonotype was seen more than once but under ten times. The V and J genes are TRBV7-9 and TRBJ2-7, with D unresolved. Germline assignment: CDR1 SEHNR and CDR2 FQNEAQ (reference sequence). The CDR3 covers 12 residues. V dropped 7 bases and J dropped 1 base, with 8 bases sitting between them. For the CDR3, the DNA is TGTGCCAGCACAGGCAGTTCCTACGAGCAGTACTTC. Its translation is CASTGSSYEQYF.

This clonotype was recorded a few times. J is TRBJ1-1 and V is TRBV7-9; TRBD1 aligns across 7 bases. V gave up 1 base and J gave up 4 bases; unmatched junction bases: 3. Per germline, CDR1 SEHNR and CDR2 FQNEAQ (reference sequence). CDR3 length: 14 residues. The CDR3 sequence: CASSLEGASTEAFF. Written as DNA, the CDR3 is TGTGCCAGCAGCTTAGAGGGGGCGAGCACTGAAGCTTTCTTT.

The genes are TRBV29-1 and TRBJ1-2, with D tentatively TRBD1 (6 bases). Germline V CDR1 and CDR2: SQVTM, ANQGSEA. V lost 8 bases, J lost 3 bases, and 10 bases lay in between. The CDR3 length is 11 residues. The CDR3 region has the DNA TGCAGCCACAGGGAACACTATGGCTACACCTTC. This translates into CSHREHYGYTF. The full variable domain, with the rest looked up from reference TRBV29-1 and TRBJ1-2, is SAVISQKPSRDICQRGTSLTIQCQVDSQVTMMFWYRQQPGQSLTLIATANQGSEATYESGFVIDKFPISRPNLTFSTLTVSNMSPEDSSIYLCSHREHYGYTFGSGTRLTVV.

This clonotype was detected only a few times. The gene calls are TRBV24-1 and TRBJ2-1; no clear D gene. Germline V gene data show CDR1 as KGHDR and CDR2 as SFDVKD. The CDR3 covers 11 residues. V shed 0 bases and J shed 13 bases, with 6 bases lying between them. This CDR3 is CATSDLGFQFF. Here the CDR3 DNA reads TGTGCCACCAGTGATTTGGGCTTCCAGTTCTTC.

Many counts were recorded for this clonotype. CDR3 coding DNA: TGTGCCAGCAGCTTGGGACAGCCTGGGGAGACCCAGTACTTC. It specifies CASSLGQPGETQYF. The rearrangement links TRBV7-9 to TRBJ2-5; TRBD1 agrees at 7 bases. V trimming: 3 bases; J trimming: 5 bases; junction bases outside the gene matches: 6. Germline V gene data show CDR1 as SEHNR and CDR2 as FQNEAQ (reference sequence). The CDR3 is 14 amino acids.

The sample holds a few counts of this clonotype. V is TRBV5-1 and J is TRBJ2-3, with 9 positions matching TRBD2. Germline assignment: CDR1 SGHRS and CDR2 YFSETQ. V trimming: 5 bases; J trimming: 2 bases; junction bases outside the gene matches: 9. The CDR3 totals 16 residues. CDR3 coding DNA: TGCGCCAGCAGAACCGGGACTAGCTTGTTCACAGATACGCAGTATTTT. This codes for CASRTGTSLFTDTQYF.

This clonotype was seen more than once but under ten times. The chain employs TRBV7-2 and TRBJ1-1, with TRBD1 identical over 12 bases. Germline CDR1 is SGHTA and CDR2 is FQGNSA. This CDR3 contains 16 residues. V shed 4 bases and J 4 bases; nucleotides not matched to a gene: 7. CDR3: CASSWGQGAGGTEAFF. As DNA, the CDR3 is TGTGCCAGCAGCTGGGGACAGGGGGCAGGCGGCACTGAAGCTTTCTTT. The variable domain in full, completed from reference TRBV7-2 and TRBJ1-1, reads GAGVSQSPSNKVTEKGKDVELRCDPISGHTALYWYRQSLGQGLEFLIYFQGNSAPDKSGLPSDRFSAERTGGSVSTLTIQRTQQEDSAVYLCASSWGQGAGGTEAFFGQGTRLTVV.

This clonotype was counted a few times. The rearrangement uses TRBV4-3 and TRBJ2-1; TRBD2 agrees at 11 bases. The germline V gene has CDR1 LGHNA and CDR2 YSLEER. With V trimmed by 2 bases and J by 7 bases, 4 bases remained unmatched. The CDR3 is 15 residues long. The CDR3 protein is CASSQPSGGTNEQFF. CDR3 in DNA: TGCGCCAGCAGCCAACCTAGCGGGGGGACGAATGAGCAGTTCTTC.

This clonotype came up a few times. V and J are TRBV5-5 and TRBJ1-5; D unclear. Deletions cut 1 base from V and 3 bases from J, with 8 bases between. Germline values: CDR1 SGHKS, CDR2 YYEKEE (reference sequence). The CDR3 runs 14 residues. For the CDR3, the DNA is TGTGCCAGCAGCTTGTACAGTTCCAATCAGCCCCAGCATTTT. Residues: CASSLYSSNQPQHF.

There are many counts of this clonotype. The genes are TRBV5-1 and TRBJ2-1, with 9 bases lining up with TRBD2. CDR3 length equals 14 residues. Trimming cost V 5 bases and J 6 bases; bases outside gene matches: 6. The germline gives CDR1 SGHRS, CDR2 YFSETQ. The CDR3 DNA reads TGCGCCAGCAGACCGGGACTAGCCGGCAATGAGCAGTTCTTC. It yields the protein CASRPGLAGNEQFF.

The rearrangement uses TRBV6-2 or TRBV6-3 and TRBJ1-6; D unresolved. The V end lost 4 bases, the J end lost 15 bases, and 13 bases lay between the germline ends. This CDR3 comprises 12 residues. Germline CDR1 and CDR2: MNHEY and SVGEGT. In DNA form, the CDR3 reads TGTGCCAGCAGTTCCTCCCCCTTCTACCTCCACTTT. Its protein is CASSSSPFYLHF.

The table lists this clonotype with a few counts. The V and J genes are TRBV7-8 and TRBJ1-3; D is unclear. The germline V and J ends were trimmed by 1 base and 9 bases, with 7 bases remaining between them. Germline CDR1 and CDR2: SGHVS and FQNEAQ. This CDR3 region has 12 residues. The CDR3 spells CASSLDSSTIYF. In DNA, the CDR3 is TGTGCCAGCAGCTTAGATTCGAGCACCATATATTTT.

The sample holds a few counts of this clonotype. This chain uses TRBV6-5 with TRBJ2-1; 9 nucleotides agree with TRBD2. CDR3 size: 16 residues. J was trimmed by 6 bases and V by 0 bases; bases with no gene match: 6. Germline V gene sequence: CDR1 MNHEY, CDR2 SVGAGI. The DNA of the CDR3 is TGTGCCAGCAGTTACTCGCGAGCGGGGGGCCCCAATGAGCAGTTCTTC. This encodes CASSYSRAGGPNEQFF.

This clonotype turned up a few times. V usage is TRBV14 and J usage is TRBJ1-2; TRBD1 agrees at 8 bases. The ends lost 3 bases at V and 1 base at J; junction bases unmatched: 4. The germline gives CDR1 SGHDN, CDR2 FVKESK. The CDR3 is 15 amino acids. The CDR3 coding sequence is TGTGCCAGCAGCCACGGGACAGGTGTTAACTATGGCTACACCTTC. Its translation is CASSHGTGVNYGYTF.

This clonotype was seen at least ten times. This chain joins TRBV27 and TRBJ2-7; 9 nucleotides line up with TRBD2. The CDR3 has 16 residues. Trimming took 10 bases from V and 7 from J; bases not matched to a gene: 20. Germline CDR1 MNHEY, CDR2 SMNVEV (reference sequence). CDR3 loop: CATTAGGPSGYEEQYF. The DNA for the CDR3 is TGTGCCACCACGGCGGGGGGGCCCAGCGGTTACGAAGAGCAGTACTTC.

This clonotype appeared a few times. The chain couples TRBV20-1 to TRBJ1-1; the match to TRBD1 covers 7 bases. The CDR3 runs to 15 residues. V lost 8 bases to trimming and J lost 0 bases; unmatched junction nucleotides: 12. The germline CDR1 and CDR2 sequences are DFQATT and SNEGSKA (reference sequence). CDR3 residues: CSSIGTANMNTEAFF. The DNA of the CDR3 is TGCAGTAGCATTGGGACAGCGAACATGAACACTGAAGCTTTCTTT.

In this sample, this clonotype turned up a few times. V and J are TRBV4-1 and TRBJ2-5, with D unresolved. The germline CDR1 and CDR2 sequences are MGHRA and YSYEKL. V was clipped by 4 bases and J by 0 bases, with 9 bases between them. CDR3 size: 14 residues. This CDR3 is CASSRSGYQETQYF. The CDR3 DNA is TGCGCCAGCAGCCGTTCGGGTTACCAAGAGACCCAGTACTTC.